This T cell receptor beta chain was sequenced during a study of T-cell reconstitution after alpha-beta-depleted transplantation in children. Library preparation (for TCRbeta) was performed with unique molecular identifiers. TCRdb reanalysed the PCR reads using MiXCR and keeps one entry per CDR3 protein. The sample consists of 450,000 to 550,000 distinct CDR3 sequences, 11% of them appearing once. Details on this clonotype: The antigen is undetermined.

Study observations and caveats: Surviving recipient T cells and thymic progenitors produced the high day-60 TCRbeta diversity seen in some patients.

Trimming stripped 0 bases from V and 3 bases from J, with 15 bases between. Germline V gene data show CDR1 as MGHRA and CDR2 as YSYEKL. CDR3 length: 16 residues. The source is a female patient aged 2-9 years who had a stem cell transplant for aplastic anemia, so the T cells may come from the graft donor. The V and J genes are TRBV4-1 and TRBJ2-7, with no clear D. This specimen was PBMCs, mostly from graft donor cells, taken 180 days after TCRalphabeta/CD19-depleted stem cell transplant. In DNA, the CDR3 is TGCGCCAGCAGCCAAGATACCGCAGGTAAAGTCTACGAGCAGTACTTC. As protein: CASSQDTAGKVYEQYF.